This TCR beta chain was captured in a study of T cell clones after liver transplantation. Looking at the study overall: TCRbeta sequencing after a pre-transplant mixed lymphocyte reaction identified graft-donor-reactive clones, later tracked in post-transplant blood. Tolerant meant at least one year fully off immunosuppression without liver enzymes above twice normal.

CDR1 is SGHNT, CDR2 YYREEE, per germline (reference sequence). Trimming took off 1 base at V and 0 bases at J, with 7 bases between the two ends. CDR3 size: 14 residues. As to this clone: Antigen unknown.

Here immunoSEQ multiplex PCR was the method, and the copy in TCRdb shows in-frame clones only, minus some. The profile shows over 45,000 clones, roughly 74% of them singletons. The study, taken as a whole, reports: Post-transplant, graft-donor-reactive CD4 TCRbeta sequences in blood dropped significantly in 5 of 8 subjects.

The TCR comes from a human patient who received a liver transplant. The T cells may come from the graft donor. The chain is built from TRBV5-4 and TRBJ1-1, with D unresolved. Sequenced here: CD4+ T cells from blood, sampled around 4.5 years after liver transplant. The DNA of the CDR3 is TGTGCCAGCAGCTTGACAAAAATGAACACTGAAGCTTTCTTT. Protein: CASSLTKMNTEAFF.